The 9 T cell receptor beta chains reported below all come from one sample, sequenced in a study of T-cell reconstitution after alpha-beta-depleted transplantation in children. Unique molecular identifiers were used in preparing the TCRbeta library. TCRdb independently ran MiXCR on the PCR reads; one entry per CDR3 protein. The sample lists hundreds of thousands of distinct CDR3 sequences; roughly 13% were seen once. The sequencing used PBMCs, mostly from graft donor cells, collected 360 days after TCRalphabeta/CD19-depleted stem cell transplant. The origin of the receptors is a male patient aged 10-17 years who had a stem cell transplant for acute myeloid leukemia, so the T cells may come from the graft donor.

There are many counts of this clonotype. The chain combines TRBV5-1 with TRBJ2-1, with a possible D match to TRBD1 (5 bases). The CDR3 spans 15 residues. CDR1 is SGHRS and CDR2 is YFSETQ in the germline V gene. The V gene lost 2 bases and the J gene lost 5 bases, with 14 bases spanning the gap. This chain's CDR3 is CASSLLKTVNNEQFF. The CDR3 bases are TGCGCCAGCAGCTTACTCAAGACAGTCAACAATGAGCAGTTCTTC.

This clonotype came up a few times. V usage is TRBV29-1 and J usage is TRBJ2-5; possible D gene TRBD2, 6 bases. The CDR3 consists of 16 residues. CDR1 and CDR2 from the germline V gene are SQVTM and ANQGSEA. V was pared by 0 bases and J by 5 bases, with 19 bases between. The CDR3 loop reads CSVEDRGSGWWETQYF. DNA for the CDR3: TGCAGCGTTGAAGATAGGGGTAGCGGCTGGTGGGAGACCCAGTACTTC.

This clonotype was seen a handful of times. This chain connects TRBV4-1 to TRBJ2-1; no clear D. The V end was cut by 1 base, the J end by 0 bases, with 19 bases between. Germline CDR1 is MGHRA and CDR2 is YSYEKL. This CDR3 has 19 residues. The CDR3 loop reads CASSQVGLSLPSSYNEQFF. The CDR3 DNA sequence: TGCGCCAGCAGCCAAGTCGGCCTGTCCCTACCGAGCTCCTACAATGAGCAGTTCTTC.

V usage is TRBV18 and J usage is TRBJ2-6; D gene ambiguous. This CDR3 comprises 17 residues. The V gene lost 1 base and the J gene lost 0 bases, with 10 bases spanning the gap. The germline V gene has CDR1 KGHSH and CDR2 LQKENI. The CDR3 protein is CASSPLPQSSGANVLTF. The CDR3 bases are TGTGCCAGCTCACCACTCCCACAGAGCTCTGGGGCCAACGTCCTGACTTTC.

This clonotype showed up many times. The DNA of the CDR3 is TGTGCCAGCAGGAAAGAGTTTGACACCGGGGAGCTGTTTTTT. It is translated as CASRKEFDTGELFF. The J gene is TRBJ2-2, the V gene TRBV12-3 or TRBV12-4; D not resolved. The CDR3 sequence is 14 residues long. V was cut by 6 bases and J by 3 bases, with 11 bases left in between.

The genes are TRBV7-3 and TRBJ2-1; D not resolved. The CDR3 runs to 16 residues. Germline V gene lookup returns CDR1 SGHTA and CDR2 FQGTGA. V was shortened by 0 bases and J by 2 bases, with 11 bases between the two germline ends. CDR3 residues: CASSLTRTRTYNEQFF. The DNA of the CDR3 is TGTGCCAGCAGCTTAACCAGGACCCGTACCTACAATGAGCAGTTCTTC. Filled out from reference TRBV7-3 and TRBJ2-1, the complete variable domain reads GAGVSQTPSNKVTEKGKYVELRCDPISGHTALYWYRQSLGQGPEFLIYFQGTGAADDSGLPNDRFFAVRPEGSVSTLKIQRTERGDSAVYLCASSLTRTRTYNEQFFGPGTRLTVL.

The table lists this clonotype with many counts. The V and J genes are TRBV14 and TRBJ1-4, with D perhaps matching TRBD1 (5 bases). The germline V gene encodes CDR1 SGHDN and CDR2 FVKESK. The CDR3 runs to 16 residues. Deletions cut 4 bases from V and 0 bases from J, with 12 bases between. CDR3 amino acids: CASSPTGTATNEKLFF. The CDR3 DNA reads as TGTGCCAGCAGCCCCACCGGGACGGCAACTAATGAAAAACTGTTTTTT. Filled out from reference TRBV14 and TRBJ1-4, the complete variable domain reads EAGVTQFPSHSVIEKGQTVTLRCDPISGHDNLYWYRRVMGKEIKFLLHFVKESKQDESGMPNNRFLAERTGGTYSTLKVQPAELEDSGVYFCASSPTGTATNEKLFFGSGTQLSVL.

This clonotype was seen repeatedly, ten times or more. The V and J genes are TRBV5-1 and TRBJ2-7; 9 nucleotides match TRBD1. Germline CDR1 reads SGHRS; CDR2 reads YFSETQ. This CDR3 is built from 13 residues. The ends lost 5 bases at V and 7 bases at J; junction bases unmatched: 7. The CDR3 loop is CASRRTGVREQYF. CDR3 sequence (DNA): TGCGCCAGCAGAAGGACAGGGGTGAGGGAGCAGTACTTC.

V is TRBV10-2 and J is TRBJ2-1, with TRBD2 identical over 14 bases. The V gene's germline CDR1 is WSHSY and CDR2 SAAADI. The CDR3 loop spans 15 amino acids. V was clipped by 5 bases and J by 8 bases; unmatched bases: 5. CDR3 nucleotides: TGCGCCAGCAGTAAGACTAGCGGGAGGGAGGATGAGCAGTTCTTC. Translating it yields CASSKTSGREDEQFF.